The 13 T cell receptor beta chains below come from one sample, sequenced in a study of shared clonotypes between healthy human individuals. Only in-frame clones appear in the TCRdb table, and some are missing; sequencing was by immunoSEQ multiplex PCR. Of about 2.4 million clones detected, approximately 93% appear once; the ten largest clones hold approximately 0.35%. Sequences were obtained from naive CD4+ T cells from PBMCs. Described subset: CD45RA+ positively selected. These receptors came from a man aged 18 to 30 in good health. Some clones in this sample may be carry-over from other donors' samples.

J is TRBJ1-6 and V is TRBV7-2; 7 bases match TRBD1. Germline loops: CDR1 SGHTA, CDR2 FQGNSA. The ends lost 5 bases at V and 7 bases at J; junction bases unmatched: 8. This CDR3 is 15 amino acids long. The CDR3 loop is CASSLDRVENSPLHF. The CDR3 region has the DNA TGTGCCAGCAGCCTAGACAGGGTGGAGAATTCACCCCTCCACTTT. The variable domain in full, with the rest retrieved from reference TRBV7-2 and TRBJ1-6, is GAGVSQSPSNKVTEKGKDVELRCDPISGHTALYWYRQSLGQGLEFLIYFQGNSAPDKSGLPSDRFSAERTGGSVSTLTIQRTQQEDSAVYLCASSLDRVENSPLHFGNGTRLTVT.

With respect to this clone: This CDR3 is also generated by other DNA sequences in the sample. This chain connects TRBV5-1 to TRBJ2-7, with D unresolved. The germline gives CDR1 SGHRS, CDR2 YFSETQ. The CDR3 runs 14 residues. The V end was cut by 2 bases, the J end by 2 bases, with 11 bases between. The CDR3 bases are TGCGCCAGCAGCTTTACCGGACCGGCCTACGAGCAGTACTTC. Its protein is CASSFTGPAYEQYF.

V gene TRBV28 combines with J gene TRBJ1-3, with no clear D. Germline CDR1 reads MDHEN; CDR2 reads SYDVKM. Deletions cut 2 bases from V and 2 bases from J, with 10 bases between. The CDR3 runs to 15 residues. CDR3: CASSLIGFAGNTIYF. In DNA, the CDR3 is TGTGCCAGCAGTTTAATTGGGTTTGCTGGAAACACCATATATTTT.

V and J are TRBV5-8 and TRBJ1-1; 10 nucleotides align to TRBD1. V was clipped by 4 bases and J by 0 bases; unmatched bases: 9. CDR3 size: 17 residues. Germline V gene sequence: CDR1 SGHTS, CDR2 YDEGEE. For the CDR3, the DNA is TGTGCCAGCAGCCCACGACAGGGGGCTTACATGAACACTGAAGCTTTCTTT. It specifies CASSPRQGAYMNTEAFF. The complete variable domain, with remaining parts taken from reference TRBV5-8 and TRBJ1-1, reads EAGVTQSPTHLIKTRGQQATLRCSPISGHTSVYWYQQALGLGLQFLLWYDEGEERNRGNFPPRFSGRQFPNYSSELNVNALELEDSALYLCASSPRQGAYMNTEAFFGQGTRLTVV.

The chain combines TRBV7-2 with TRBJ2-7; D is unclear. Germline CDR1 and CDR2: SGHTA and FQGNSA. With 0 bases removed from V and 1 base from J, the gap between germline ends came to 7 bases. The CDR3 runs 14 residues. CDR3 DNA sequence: TGTGCCAGCAGCTTAGCGGCCACTTCCTACGAGCAGTACTTC. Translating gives CASSLAATSYEQYF.

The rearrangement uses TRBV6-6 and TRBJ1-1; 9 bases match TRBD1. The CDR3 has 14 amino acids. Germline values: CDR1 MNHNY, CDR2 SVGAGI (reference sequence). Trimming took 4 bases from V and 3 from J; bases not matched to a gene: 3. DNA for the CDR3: TGTGCCAGCAGTTCGACAGGGGGGGACACTGAAGCTTTCTTT. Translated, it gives CASSSTGGDTEAFF.

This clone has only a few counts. Written as DNA, the CDR3 is TGCAGCGTTGATTTTTCCTCCATAGCGGGAGGGCCTTGGAATGAGCAGTTCTTC. Protein: CSVDFSSIAGGPWNEQFF. This chain links TRBV29-1 with TRBJ2-1; 11 bases match TRBD2. The CDR3 is 18 residues long. CDR1 is SQVTM, CDR2 ANQGSEA, per germline. Trimming cost V 3 bases and J 7 bases; bases outside gene matches: 17.

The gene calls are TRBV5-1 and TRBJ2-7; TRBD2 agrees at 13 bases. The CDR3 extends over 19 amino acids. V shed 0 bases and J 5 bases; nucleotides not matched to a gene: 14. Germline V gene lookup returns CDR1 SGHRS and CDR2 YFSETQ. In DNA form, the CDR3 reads TGCGCCAGCAGCTTGGGAATACTAGCGGGAGGGCCACAAGCCCACGAGCAGTACTTC. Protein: CASSLGILAGGPQAHEQYF.

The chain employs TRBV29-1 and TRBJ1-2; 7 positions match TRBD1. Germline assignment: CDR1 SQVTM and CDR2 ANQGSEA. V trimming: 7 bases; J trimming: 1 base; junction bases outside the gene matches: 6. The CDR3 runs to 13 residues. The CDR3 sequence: CSARQGFNYGYTF. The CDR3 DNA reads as TGCAGCGCTCGACAGGGATTTAACTATGGCTACACCTTC.

In DNA, the CDR3 is TGTGCCAGCATGGGACGGAGGAGGAACACTGAAGCTTTCTTT. Its protein is CASMGRRRNTEAFF. This sequence joins TRBV27 and TRBJ1-1; possible D gene TRBD1, 5 bases. This CDR3 is 14 amino acids long. Germline values: CDR1 MNHEY, CDR2 SMNVEV (reference sequence). Trimming removed 7 bases at V and 1 base at J, with 13 bases between.

This CDR3 reads CASSPQQGAGQPQHF. CDR3 in DNA: TGCGCCAGCAGCCCCCAACAGGGGGCAGGGCAGCCCCAGCATTTT. V gene TRBV4-3 combines with J gene TRBJ1-5, with 9 positions matching TRBD1. This CDR3 is built from 15 residues. Germline CDR1 is LGHNA and CDR2 is YSLEER. J gave up 7 bases and V 4 bases, and 8 bases lay outside the gene matches.

CDR3 amino acids: CASSPPGGGPGHQPQHF. The CDR3 DNA reads TGTGCCAGCTCACCACCGGGGGGGGGTCCAGGGCATCAGCCCCAGCATTTT. This chain links TRBV18 with TRBJ1-5; weak D call: TRBD1 (5 bases). Trimming left V 0 bases short and J 5 bases short, with 17 bases between. This CDR3 spans 17 amino acids. Germline CDR1 reads KGHSH; CDR2 reads LQKENI. Supplemented by reference TRBV18 and TRBJ1-5, the full variable domain reads NAGVMQNPRHLVRRRGQEARLRCSPMKGHSHVYWYRQLPEEGLKFMVYLQKENIIDESGMPKERFSAEFPKEGPSILRIQQVVRGDSAAYFCASSPPGGGPGHQPQHFGDGTRLSIL.

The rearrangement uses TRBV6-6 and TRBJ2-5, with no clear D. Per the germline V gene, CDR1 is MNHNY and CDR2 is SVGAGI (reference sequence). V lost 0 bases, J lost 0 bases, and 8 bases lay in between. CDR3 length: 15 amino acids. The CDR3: CASSYSVGYQETQYF. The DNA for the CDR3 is TGTGCCAGCAGTTACTCGGTTGGGTACCAAGAGACCCAGTACTTC.